This T cell receptor beta chain derives from a study of metastatic and nonmetastatic thyroid tumors. TCRdb re-analyzed the PCR reads through MiXCR. The data hold about 13,000 clones, with around 25% observed a single time. Germline V gene data show CDR1 as LGHNA and CDR2 as YSLEER. Trimming removed 0 bases from V and 10 bases from J, with 21 bases in between. The CDR3 spans 17 residues. Until they underwent thyroid surgery, no patient had received any treatment. Sequencing was done on a sample of blood. The TCR sequence derives from a male donor with papillary thyroid cancer or a benign thyroid nodule (not recorded which). Some clones in this sample may be carry-over from other donors' samples. This rearrangement joins TRBV4-3 to TRBJ2-2; D may match TRBD1 or TRBD2 (5 bases each). CDR3 coding DNA: TGCGCCAGCAGCCAAGATTGGGGGTCAGGACCCCTCGTGGAGCTGTTTTTT. It codes for CASSQDWGSGPLVELFF.